This T cell receptor beta chain originates from a study of PD-L1 blockade in urothelial cancer (dated by TCRdb to 2017 to 2019). As for the study more broadly: Every patient began therapy at some point between 2013 and 2015 and was given atezolizumab 1,200 mg intravenously every 3 weeks. An exploratory multi-omic analysis was conducted of the somatic, immune and clinical correlates of response to PD-L1 blockade with atezolizumab in urothelial cancer. Roughly 10 patients reached durable clinical benefit, while 20 to 25 patients did not. About nine tenths of the roughly 29 patients were identified as males with urothelial cancer of bladder origin, and a prior smoking history was reported by 18 of 29 patients. Pretreatment tumor samples, along with matched peripheral blood collected serially before and after atezolizumab treatment, underwent TCR sequencing. Progression-free survival longer than 6 months counted as durable clinical benefit, and TCR features were additionally tested against both progression-free and overall survival. A median of around 150,000 T cells and approximately 86,000 unique TCRs was obtained from blood samples, and a median clonality of approximately 0.086 was observed. An ECOG performance status of 0 or 1 was recorded for the patients, and 0 to 3 prior chemotherapy regimens had been received by the patients. Blood samples were analyzed 3 weeks after the start of treatment (second dose) and 6 weeks after the start of treatment. In the same patients who had TCR sequencing, pretreatment tumors also underwent whole exome sequencing and RNA sequencing. Under 30 patients had pretreatment blood TCR-seq, some 24 had at least one posttreatment blood collection, and some 24 had tumor TCR-seq. What the study reported, not specific to this receptor: A pretreatment peripheral blood TCR clonality below the median was linked to improved progression-free and overall survival. Small sample size (n ≈ 30) and many exploratory analyses mean the results are intended to be hypothesis-generating. Patients with durable benefit showed greater expansion of tumor-associated TCR clones in peripheral blood 3 weeks after starting treatment (n of about 22, p = 0.022).

A word on this clone: Its antigen remains undetermined. No base qualities exist here, and no much larger clone lies one base off it.

For CDR1 and CDR2, the germline V gene (reference sequence) lists SEHNR and FQNEAQ. The CDR3 covers 13 residues, taking in both the cysteine and the phenylalanine. The entry retains the CDR3 DNA only, 39 bases that are in frame from base 1. Compared with germline, V lacks 4 bases and J lacks 5 bases; bases without a gene match: 2. The cohort comprised 25 to 35 patients with locally advanced or metastatic urothelial carcinoma treated at Memorial Sloan Kettering on a trial protocol. Peripheral blood mononuclear cells were collected pretreatment and during treatment, with between 1 and 8 total time points obtained per patient. The Qiagen DNeasy Blood extraction kit was used to purify genomic DNA from total PBMCs and tumor samples. PBMCs were collected pretreatment and during treatment, and were isolated and stored as previously described. Synthetic TCR analog templates were spiked into each PCR to estimate absolute template abundance from read counts. The immunoSEQ assay was used to amplify TCRbeta CDR3 regions from genomic DNA with bias-controlled V and J gene primers. Sequencing of rearranged TCRbeta segments was done at approximately 20X coverage. Per the authors' processing: Sequencing errors were corrected by clustering and CDR3s were annotated against IMGT to assign V, D and J genes. Downstream analyses used only productive TCRbeta rearrangements, leaving out any out-of-frame or stop-codon sequences. Clonality was computed as one minus Shannon entropy normalized by the log of the number of unique productive sequences. Clones differing between time points or between blood and tumor were identified using Fisher's exact test with Benjamini-Hochberg correction, with an adjusted p below 0.01 applied as the threshold. Not all clones reach the TCRdb copy of this immuneACCESS table, which keeps in-frame sequences only. Checked studies attribute under half of the gap to unresolved V genes and leave the rest unexplained. V and J calls and clone size are as listed in that table; D and trimming were resolved from the DNA. Present in this sample are about 84,000 clones, about 81% of which were seen just once. The top ten clones comprise more than 8% of the sample.

The rearrangement combines TRBV7-9 with TRBJ2-7, with 10 bases matching TRBD1. This TCR came from a man between 65 and 85 years old with urothelial cancer. The material was PBMCs, obtained around atezolizumab (anti-PD-L1) treatment. The CDR3 here reads CASSSTGGHEQYF. In nucleotides, the sequence is TGTGCCAGCAGCTCGACAGGGGGCCACGAGCAGTACTTC.